The T cell receptor (beta chain) described here comes from a study of early T cells in non-severe SARS-CoV-2 infection. Study-wide points: Database matching using VDJdb favored anti-spike CD8 responses, with private and CD4 specificities left missing.

TCRdb ran MiXCR on the 5' RACE reads and lists one entry per CDR3 protein. This table holds 55,000 to 75,000 distinct CDR3 sequences, more than 8.5% found once. This clonotype has a count of ten or more. Its specificity is not known. Sequencing was performed on whole blood, taken at baseline. The receptor's source is an adult who was a healthcare worker with PCR-confirmed SARS-CoV-2 infection or an uninfected control (not recorded which).

The CDR3 DNA is TGTGCCACCTCCGACGTCAGGGTTCCCGGGGAGCTGTTTTTT. This codes for CATSDVRVPGELFF. This chain uses TRBV24-1 with TRBJ2-2; D may be TRBD1 (5 bases). V was trimmed by 9 bases and J by 6 bases, leaving 16 bases between them. The germline CDR1 and CDR2 sequences are KGHDR and SFDVKD. The CDR3 totals 14 residues.